This T cell receptor (beta chain) was identified during a study of shared T cell receptors in the human thymus. With 5 bases clipped from V and 5 bases from J, the junction kept 12 bases outside the gene matches. This CDR3 comprises 16 residues. Germline values: CDR1 MNHEY, CDR2 SMNVEV (reference sequence). Sequenced by immunoSEQ multiplex PCR; TCRdb stores in-frame clones only, minus some. The sample includes about 610,000 clones, roughly 90% seen only once; the top ten take around 0.0099%. The same sample was also studied in work on human thymus T cells. That work contributes: Thymic and blood repertoires showed apparently biased V and J gene usage.

The sequencing sample was made of thymocytes. This clonotype originated in a boy less than two years old with a congenital heart defect. The rearrangement uses TRBV27 and TRBJ2-5; 9 bases line up with TRBD1. The CDR3 here is CASSPHLTGGLETQYF. The DNA for the CDR3 is TGTGCCAGCAGTCCTCACCTGACAGGGGGTTTGGAGACCCAGTACTTC.